This TCR beta chain was recovered during a study of T-cell reconstitution after alpha-beta-depleted transplantation in children. General study results and limits: After one year, T-cell counts and TCRbeta diversity mostly came from new T cells. Surviving recipient T cells and thymic progenitors produced the high day-60 TCRbeta diversity seen in some patients. After transplant, at about two months, alpha-beta T cells were reportedly derived from several hundred expanded graft clones.

This sample's TCRbeta library carried unique molecular identifier barcodes. MiXCR, applied by TCRdb to the PCR reads, yields one record per CDR3 protein. The table shows about 600,000 distinct CDR3 sequences, with 10% to 15% occurring only once. This CDR3 region has 12 residues. CDR1 is SQVTM and CDR2 is ANQGSEA in the germline V gene. The V gene lost 4 bases and the J gene lost 5 bases, with 9 bases spanning the gap. This clonotype appeared many times. What it binds is not known. The specimen was PBMCs, mostly from graft donor cells, collected 360 days after TCRalphabeta/CD19-depleted stem cell transplant. The J gene is TRBJ2-1, the V gene TRBV29-1, with no clear D. This TCR derives from a male patient younger than 18 who had a stem cell transplant for acute myeloid leukemia, so the T cells may come from the graft donor. In DNA, the CDR3 is TGCAGCGTTGCGGAGCGTAACAATGAGCAGTTCTTC. This translates into CSVAERNNEQFF.